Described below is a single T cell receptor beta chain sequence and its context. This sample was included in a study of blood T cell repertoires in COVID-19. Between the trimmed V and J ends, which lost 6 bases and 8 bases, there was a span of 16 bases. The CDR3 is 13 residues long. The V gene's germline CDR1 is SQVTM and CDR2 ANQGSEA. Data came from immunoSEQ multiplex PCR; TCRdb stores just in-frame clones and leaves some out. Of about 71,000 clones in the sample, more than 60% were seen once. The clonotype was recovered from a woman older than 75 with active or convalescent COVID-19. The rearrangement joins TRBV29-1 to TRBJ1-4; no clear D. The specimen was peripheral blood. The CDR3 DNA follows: TGCAGCGTCGGGCCGACGGCGGGGGAAAAACTGTTTTTT. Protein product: CSVGPTAGEKLFF.